Following are 7 T cell receptor beta chains from one sample sequenced in a study of metastatic and nonmetastatic thyroid tumors. Each patient came to thyroid surgery without any prior treatment (of any kind). Through MiXCR, TCRdb re-clonotyped the PCR reads. Counted here are approximately 40,000 clones, 25% to 30% occurring once; the ten biggest clones make up nearly 10%. Sequencing was done on a sample of blood. These receptors all come from a male donor with papillary thyroid cancer or a benign thyroid nodule (not recorded which). Some clones in this sample may be carry-over from other donors' samples.

This clone has at least ten counts. This specimen includes other DNA sequences encoding the same CDR3. The chain has TRBV5-1 and TRBJ2-3, with D perhaps matching TRBD1 (6 bases). Germline V lookup: CDR1 SGHRS, CDR2 YFSETQ. The CDR3 contains 15 residues. V was pared by 7 bases and J by 6 bases, with 21 bases between. CDR3 in amino acids: CASSSGTGLGDTQYF. The CDR3 nucleotides are TGCGCCAGCTCCTCAGGTACAGGGTTAGGGGATACGCAGTATTTT.

V is TRBV6-1 and J is TRBJ2-3; D may be TRBD1 (6 bases). The V gene lost 0 bases and the J gene lost 4 bases, with 17 bases spanning the gap. The CDR3 is made up of 17 amino acids. Germline CDR1 reads MNHNS; CDR2 reads SASEGT. CDR3 coding DNA: TGTGCCAGCAGTGAAGCGCTTCACAGGGTGGGGGCAGATACGCAGTATTTT. Residues: CASSEALHRVGADTQYF.

The CDR3, as DNA: TGTGCCAGCAGTTTAAACGCAGGGGGTTCACCCCTCCACTTT. Its translation: CASSLNAGGSPLHF. The chain joins TRBV12-3 or TRBV12-4 to TRBJ1-6, with 7 bases fitting TRBD1. Trimming removed 2 bases from V and 9 bases from J; junction bases left unmatched: 4. This CDR3 spans 14 amino acids.

Worth noting for this clone: Its ends do not fully match the called genes, so a read error is possible. CDR3 in amino acids: CSSSFRGRHGELFF. The DNA of the CDR3 is TGCAGTTCTAGTTTCAGGGGGCGTCACGGGGAGCTGTTTTTT. This chain uses TRBV20-1 with TRBJ2-2; 8 positions match TRBD1. This CDR3 comprises 14 residues. Per the germline V gene, CDR1 is DFQATT and CDR2 is SNEGSKA (reference sequence).

The chain carries TRBV6-6 and TRBJ2-1; tentative D call: TRBD2 (5 bases). Between the trimmed V and J ends, which lost 6 bases and 1 base, there was a span of 22 bases. Germline assignment: CDR1 MNHNY and CDR2 SVGAGI (reference sequence). This CDR3 has 18 amino acids. The CDR3 here is CASSPLKRLMRSYNEQFF. In DNA form, the CDR3 reads TGTGCCAGCAGCCCCCTTAAGCGGCTTATGAGATCCTACAATGAGCAGTTCTTC.

The J gene is TRBJ1-2, the V gene TRBV9, with no clear D. Per the germline V gene, CDR1 is SGDLS and CDR2 is YYNGEE. The CDR3 is 16 amino acids. V lost 0 bases, J lost 6 bases, and 18 bases lay in between. The CDR3 sequence is CASSVVSRMEGDGYTF. Written as DNA, the CDR3 is TGTGCCAGCAGCGTAGTAAGTCGGATGGAGGGAGATGGCTACACCTTC.

In this sample, this clone turned up many times. The V gene is TRBV4-2, the J gene TRBJ2-2; D is unresolved. The ends were cut back, 1 base at V and 3 bases at J, with 6 bases in the middle. From germline, CDR1 is LGHNA and CDR2 YNFKEQ. The CDR3 totals 14 residues. CDR3 DNA: TGTGCCAGCAGCCAAGGGATGGACACCGGGGAGCTGTTTTTT. This sequence encodes CASSQGMDTGELFF.